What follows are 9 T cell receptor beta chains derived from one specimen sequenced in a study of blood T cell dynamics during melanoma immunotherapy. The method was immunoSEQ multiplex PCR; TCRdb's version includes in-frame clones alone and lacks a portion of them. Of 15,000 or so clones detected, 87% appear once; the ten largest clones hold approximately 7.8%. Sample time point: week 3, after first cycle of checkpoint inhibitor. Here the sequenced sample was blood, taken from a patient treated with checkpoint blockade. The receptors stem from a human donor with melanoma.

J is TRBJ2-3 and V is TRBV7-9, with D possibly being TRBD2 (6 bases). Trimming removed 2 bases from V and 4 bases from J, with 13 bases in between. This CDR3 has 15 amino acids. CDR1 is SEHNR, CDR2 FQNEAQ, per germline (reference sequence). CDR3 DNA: TGTGCCAGCAGCTTAAACGGCGGGGTGCCAGATACGCAGTATTTT. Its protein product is CASSLNGGVPDTQYF.

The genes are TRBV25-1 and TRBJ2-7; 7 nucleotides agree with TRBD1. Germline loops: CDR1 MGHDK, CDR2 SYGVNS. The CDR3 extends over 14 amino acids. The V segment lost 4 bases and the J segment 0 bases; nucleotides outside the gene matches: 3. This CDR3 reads CASSASGGSYEQYF. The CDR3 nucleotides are TGTGCCAGCAGTGCGTCAGGGGGCTCCTACGAGCAGTACTTC.

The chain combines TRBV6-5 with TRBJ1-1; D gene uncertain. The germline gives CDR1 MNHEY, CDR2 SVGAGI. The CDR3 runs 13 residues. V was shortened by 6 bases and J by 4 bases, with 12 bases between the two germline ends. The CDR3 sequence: CASSRLGSTEAFF. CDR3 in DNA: TGTGCCAGCAGCCGTCTGGGGAGCACTGAAGCTTTCTTT.

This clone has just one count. The CDR3 nucleotides are TGTGCCAGCAGTATCCTAGCGGAAGTCTACAATGAGCAGTTCTTC. Its protein product is CASSILAEVYNEQFF. The chain links TRBV6-6 to TRBJ2-1; 7 nucleotides line up with TRBD2. This CDR3 is 15 amino acids long. CDR1 MNHNY and CDR2 SVGAGI come from the germline V gene (reference sequence). The trim removed 5 bases at V and 3 bases at J, leaving 7 bases unmatched.

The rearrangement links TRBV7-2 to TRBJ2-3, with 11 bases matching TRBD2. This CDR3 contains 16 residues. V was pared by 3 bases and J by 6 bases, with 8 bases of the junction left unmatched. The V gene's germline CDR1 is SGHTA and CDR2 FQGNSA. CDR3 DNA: TGTGCCAGCAGCTTCGTAGCGGGAGGGTCCGGGGATACGCAGTATTTT. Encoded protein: CASSFVAGGSGDTQYF.

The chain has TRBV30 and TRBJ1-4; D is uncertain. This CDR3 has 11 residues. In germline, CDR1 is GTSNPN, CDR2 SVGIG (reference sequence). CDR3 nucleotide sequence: TGTAGTGGTTTGACTAATGAAAAACTGTTTTTT. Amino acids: CSGLTNEKLFF.

This CDR3 is CASNGPQETQYF. CDR3 DNA sequence: TGTGCCAGCAATGGGCCTCAAGAGACCCAGTACTTC. The rearrangement uses TRBV2 and TRBJ2-5; D gene unclear. Germline V gives CDR1 SNHLY, CDR2 FYNNEI. V was shortened by 7 bases and J by 2 bases, with 8 bases between the two germline ends. This CDR3 comprises 12 residues.

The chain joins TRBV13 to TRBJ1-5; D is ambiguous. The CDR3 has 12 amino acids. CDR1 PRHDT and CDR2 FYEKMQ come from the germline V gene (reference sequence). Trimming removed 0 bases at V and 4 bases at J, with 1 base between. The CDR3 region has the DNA TGTGCCAGCAGCTTAGGAAATCAGCCCCAGCATTTT. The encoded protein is CASSLGNQPQHF.

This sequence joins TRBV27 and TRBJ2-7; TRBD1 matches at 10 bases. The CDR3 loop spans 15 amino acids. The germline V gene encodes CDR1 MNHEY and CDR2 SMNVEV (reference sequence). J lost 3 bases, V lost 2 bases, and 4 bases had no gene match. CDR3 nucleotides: TGTGCCAGCAGTTTAGCCGGGACAGGGGTCTACGAGCAGTACTTC. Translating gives CASSLAGTGVYEQYF.